This is a list of T cell receptor beta chains from one sample in a study of post-analysis software for immune sequencing data. MiXCR was run by TCRdb on the PCR reads, yielding one entry per CDR3 protein. Of about 200,000 distinct CDR3 sequences listed, about 30% were seen once; the top ten hold nearly 3.5%. Sequencing was carried out using blood. The receptors derive from a girl aged 2-17 years with multiple sclerosis. The conserved cysteine and the conserved F or W are not part of the CDR3 here. Clone sizes are given selectively: once, few, many, or a class where the clone is expanded.

len	abundance	v_gene	CDR3aa
12	.	TRBV13	ASSRRLAACEQY
15	.	TRBV11-2	ASSSGRTVKDTGELF
13	.	TRBV4-2	ASSRDQGMDYGYT
14	few	TRBV3-1	ASSQSIRQDNQPQH
15	.	TRBV21-1	ASSKEGIGQGSYEQY
11	.	TRBV25-1	ASSEQGETEAF
13	.	TRBV20-1	SARTGTSGLGEQY
14	.	TRBV4-3	ASSQSWPRQSDGYT
14	many	TRBV20-1	SANTHRGRSYNEQF
15	.	TRBV9	ASSVATLGAGTDTQY
12	.	TRBV5-1	ASSLDSSTDTQY